These 19 T cell receptor beta chains originate from one sample sequenced in a study of T cell responses to AZD1222 COVID-19 vaccine. Here immunoSEQ multiplex PCR was the method, and the copy in TCRdb shows in-frame clones only, minus some. Of about 130,000 clones in the sample, more than 75% were seen once. The sample was peripheral blood, taken on day 0 of AZD1222 vaccination. These receptors were collected from an adult in good health.

The sample holds one count of this clone. The V call is TRBV6-5, the J call TRBJ1-4; no reliable D call. CDR3 length: 14 residues. Trimming removed 5 bases from V and 8 bases from J, with 15 bases in between. The V gene's germline CDR1 is MNHEY and CDR2 SVGAGI. The CDR3 DNA is TGTGCCAGCAGTCCCACACGGAGTAGGGAAAAACTGTTTTTT. Amino acids: CASSPTRSREKLFF.

The rearrangement joins TRBV4-1 to TRBJ1-1; the D is unclear. Germline CDR1 MGHRA, CDR2 YSYEKL. Trimming cost V 1 base and J 6 bases, with 6 bases left between them. The CDR3 spans 12 residues. Here the CDR3 DNA reads TGCGCCAGCAGCCAAGGGACGGCTGAAGCTTTCTTT. This gives the protein CASSQGTAEAFF.

V and J are TRBV28 and TRBJ1-5; D might be TRBD1 (5 bases). This CDR3 contains 13 residues. Germline assignment: CDR1 MDHEN and CDR2 SYDVKM. Trimming took off 4 bases at V and 3 bases at J, with 7 bases between the two ends. The CDR3 loop is CASSWDFNQPQHF. Written as DNA, the CDR3 is TGTGCCAGCAGTTGGGACTTCAATCAGCCCCAGCATTTT.

This chain joins TRBV30 and TRBJ1-2, with 7 bases identical to TRBD1. Germline V gene lookup returns CDR1 GTSNPN and CDR2 SVGIG (reference sequence). With V trimmed by 3 bases and J by 2 bases, 3 bases remained unmatched. CDR3 length: 13 residues. The CDR3 is CAWRAGGNYGYTF. CDR3 sequence (DNA): TGTGCCTGGAGAGCAGGGGGGAACTATGGCTACACCTTC.

The chain recombines TRBV15 with TRBJ1-5; tentative D call: TRBD1 (6 bases). V shed 0 bases and J shed 5 bases, with 8 bases lying between them. The germline V gene encodes CDR1 LNHNV and CDR2 YYDKDF (reference sequence). This CDR3 spans 14 amino acids. The CDR3 sequence: CATSREGGYQPQHF. In DNA form, the CDR3 reads TGTGCCACCAGCAGAGAAGGGGGATATCAGCCCCAGCATTTT.

This clone was seen a handful of times. The V gene is TRBV5-1, the J gene TRBJ1-2, with TRBD1 identical over 8 bases. Germline CDR1 is SGHRS and CDR2 is YFSETQ. With V trimmed by 2 bases and J by 5 bases, 5 bases remained unmatched. The CDR3 length is 14 residues. CDR3 residues: CASSLGQGGYGYTF. DNA for the CDR3: TGCGCCAGCAGCTTAGGACAGGGCGGGTATGGCTACACCTTC.

The chain is built from TRBV19 and TRBJ2-7; 9 bases line up with TRBD1. Trimming at V came to 3 bases and at J to 2 bases, leaving 5 bases not matched to a gene. The CDR3 length is 15 residues. CDR1 and CDR2 (germline): LNHDA, SQIVND (reference sequence). The CDR3 DNA is TGTGCCAGTAGTATCCCGGGACAGGGACCCTACGAGCAGTACTTC. This codes for CASSIPGQGPYEQYF.

The CDR3 reads CASSLAWGEATNEKLFF. DNA of the CDR3: TGTGCCAGCAGCTTAGCTTGGGGGGAGGCGACTAATGAAAAACTGTTTTTT. This chain uses TRBV7-9 with TRBJ1-4; D might be TRBD1 (5 bases). This CDR3 spans 17 amino acids. The germline V and J ends were trimmed by 0 bases and 2 bases, with 13 bases remaining between them. Germline assignment: CDR1 SEHNR and CDR2 FQNEAQ (reference sequence).

The genes are TRBV3-1 (or the pseudogene TRBV3-2) and TRBJ2-7; no clear D gene. The CDR3 totals 12 residues. The V gene's germline CDR1 is LGHDT and CDR2 YNNKEL (reference sequence). Trimming pared 0 bases from V and 9 bases from J, leaving 9 bases between. CDR3 residues: CASSQDAIRQYF. The DNA of the CDR3 is TGTGCCAGCAGCCAAGATGCGATTCGGCAGTACTTC.

This chain links TRBV5-1 with TRBJ1-2; D call uncertain. This CDR3 has 15 residues. V was cut by 2 bases and J by 6 bases, with 17 bases left in between. In germline, CDR1 is SGHRS, CDR2 YFSETQ. For the CDR3, the DNA is TGCGCCAGCAGCTTTGGAGGGCTGAGGGTCGATGGCTACACCTTC. Amino acid sequence: CASSFGGLRVDGYTF.

This clone was counted between two and nine times. This sequence joins TRBV3-1 (or the pseudogene TRBV3-2) and TRBJ1-1; D gene ambiguous. V lost 4 bases and J 1 base, leaving 10 bases between the germline ends. Germline assignment: CDR1 LGHDT and CDR2 YNNKEL (reference sequence). The CDR3 length is 14 residues. CDR3 sequence: CASSLLGPNTEAFF. The DNA of the CDR3 is TGTGCCAGCAGCCTCCTTGGACCGAACACTGAAGCTTTCTTT.

This chain links TRBV28 with TRBJ1-4; a weak D match, TRBD1 (6 bases). V was clipped by 8 bases and J by 4 bases, with 11 bases between them. Looked up from germline, CDR1 is MDHEN and CDR2 is SYDVKM. This CDR3 has 13 amino acids. The CDR3 region is CASLDSRNEKLFF. CDR3 nucleotides: TGTGCCAGCCTGGACAGTCGTAATGAAAAACTGTTTTTT.

The rearrangement joins TRBV5-1 to TRBJ2-5, with D perhaps being TRBD1 or TRBD2 (5 bases each). Germline V gene lookup returns CDR1 SGHRS and CDR2 YFSETQ. V lost 4 bases and J 5 bases, leaving 21 bases between the germline ends. The CDR3 loop spans 16 amino acids. DNA of the CDR3: TGCGCCAGCAGCCGGGGCCAGGGCCCTTCCAGCGAGACCCAGTACTTC. It encodes CASSRGQGPSSETQYF.

The chain uses TRBV7-9 and TRBJ1-1; 7 bases agree with TRBD1. This CDR3 is 14 amino acids long. V dropped 7 bases and J dropped 3; count of bases not matched to a gene: 8. Germline V gene lookup returns CDR1 SEHNR and CDR2 FQNEAQ (reference sequence). The CDR3 DNA is TGTGCCAGCACCGGACAGGCGGTGTACACTGAAGCTTTCTTT. Translating it yields CASTGQAVYTEAFF. The full variable domain, in which reference TRBV7-9 and TRBJ1-1 provide the parts outside the CDR3, is DTGVSQNPRHKITKRGQNVTFRCDPISEHNRLYWYRQTLGQGPEFLTYFQNEAQLEKSRLLSDRFSAERPKGSFSTLEIQRTEQGDSAMYLCASTGQAVYTEAFFGQGTRLTVV.

The rearrangement uses TRBV15 and TRBJ1-1; D unresolved. Germline V lookup: CDR1 LNHNV, CDR2 YYDKDF (reference sequence). The CDR3 extends over 14 amino acids. The V gene lost 1 base and the J gene lost 2 bases, with 8 bases spanning the gap. The CDR3 protein is CATSRGAFNTEAFF. The CDR3 nucleotides are TGTGCCACCAGCAGAGGGGCCTTTAACACTGAAGCTTTCTTT. The full variable domain, in which reference TRBV15 and TRBJ1-1 provide the parts outside the CDR3, is DAMVIQNPRYQVTQFGKPVTLSCSQTLNHNVMYWYQQKSSQAPKLLFHYYDKDFNNEADTPDNFQSRRPNTSFCFLDIRSPGLGDTAMYLCATSRGAFNTEAFFGQGTRLTVV.

The V gene is TRBV27, the J gene TRBJ2-7; 9 nucleotides match TRBD1. The CDR3 extends over 14 amino acids. Trimming at V came to 4 bases and at J to 9 bases, leaving 10 bases not matched to a gene. Germline V CDR1 and CDR2: MNHEY, SMNVEV (reference sequence). CDR3 protein: CASSSGQGLLGQYF. In nucleotides, the CDR3 is TGTGCCAGCAGTTCCGGACAGGGGCTCTTGGGGCAGTACTTC.

This chain joins TRBV28 and TRBJ2-5, with 9 bases that match TRBD2. Trimming at V came to 5 bases and at J to 4 bases, leaving 5 bases not matched to a gene. CDR3 length: 14 amino acids. Germline V gives CDR1 MDHEN, CDR2 SYDVKM. CDR3 protein: CASSGGGAVETQYF. The CDR3 DNA sequence: TGTGCCAGCAGTGGCGGGGGGGCCGTAGAGACCCAGTACTTC.

The chain links TRBV6-5 to TRBJ1-1; a possible D gene is TRBD1 (6 bases). The V gene's germline CDR1 is MNHEY and CDR2 SVGAGI. V was pared by 4 bases and J by 3 bases, with 9 bases between. CDR3 size: 13 residues. CDR3 nucleotides: TGTGCCAGCAGTTCCAGGACAGACACTGAAGCTTTCTTT. This gives the protein CASSSRTDTEAFF.

The chain couples TRBV6-5 to TRBJ1-3; unclear D gene. The germline CDR1 and CDR2 sequences are MNHEY and SVGAGI. This CDR3 is 15 amino acids long. The V end lost 4 bases, the J end lost 0 bases, and 10 bases lay between the germline ends. The CDR3 region has the DNA TGTGCCAGCAGTTCAGGTCTTAGCTCTGGAAACACCATATATTTT. It encodes CASSSGLSSGNTIYF.